This is a list of T cell receptor beta chains from one sample in a study of human T cells and chemical hapten exposure. TCRdb analysed the RACE reads with MiXCR anew, one entry per CDR3 protein. The data show roughly 380,000 distinct CDR3 sequences, roughly 5% seen once. Sequences were derived from whole blood, sampled in connection with sensitization to the hapten diphenylcyclopropenone (DPC). The receptor set was obtained from a woman aged 50 to 65 with alopecia areata. Some clones in this sample may be carry-over from other donors' samples. Each CDR3 is given with its conserved first and last residue. Fields, in order: clone size, V gene, J gene, D gene, CDR3 protein, CDR3 DNA. D genes are given only for firm matches. Not every row has a clone size; where given, it reads once, few, many or a size class.

few	TRBV7-6	TRBJ2-2	.	CASALGGGLSNTGELFF	TGTGCCAGCGCCCTGGGAGGGGGCCTTTCCAACACCGGGGAGCTGTTTTTT
.	TRBV29-1	TRBJ2-7	TRBD1	CSVVAGGGYEQYF	TGCAGCGTTGTGGCAGGGGGCGGATACGAGCAGTACTTC
many	TRBV15	TRBJ1-6	.	CATSRTEDSPLHF	TGTGCCACCAGCAGGACGGAGGATTCACCCCTCCACTTT
many	TRBV5-1	TRBJ1-6	.	CASSLEGDNNSPLHF	TGCGCCAGCAGCTTGGAAGGGGATAATAATTCACCCCTCCACTTT
few	TRBV2	TRBJ2-3	.	CASRAAGGTDTQYF	TGTGCCAGCAGGGCGGCCGGCGGCACAGATACGCAGTATTTT
many	TRBV12-3/TRBV12-4	TRBJ2-7	.	CASSFGGYEQYF	TGTGCCAGCAGTTTCGGGGGCTACGAGCAGTACTTC
few	TRBV2	TRBJ1-1	.	CASGGGTSSEAFF	TGTGCCAGCGGGGGCGGGACAAGCTCTGAAGCTTTCTTT
few	TRBV19	TRBJ2-5	.	CASSGSVSLGETQYF	TGTGCCAGTAGTGGCTCTGTGAGTCTAGGGGAGACCCAGTACTTC
.	TRBV12-3/TRBV12-4	TRBJ2-7	TRBD2	CASRPSGGYEQYF	TGTGCCAGCAGGCCCAGCGGGGGCTACGAGCAGTACTTC
many	TRBV3-1	TRBJ1-2	.	CASRDTHGYTF	TGTGCCAGTAGGGACACTCATGGCTACACCTTC
many	TRBV5-5	TRBJ1-1	.	CASSPLVPNTEAFF	TGTGCCAGCAGCCCCCTGGTACCGAACACTGAAGCTTTCTTT
many	TRBV20-1	TRBJ2-7	.	CSARGRLGYEQYF	TGCAGTGCTAGAGGTAGACTAGGGTACGAGCAGTACTTC
many	TRBV7-2	TRBJ1-1	.	CASRKTPGDTEAFF	TGTGCCAGCAGAAAAACCCCGGGGGACACTGAAGCTTTCTTT
few	TRBV6-1	TRBJ1-5	.	CASSDPYGRNQPQHF	TGTGCCAGCAGTGACCCATATGGACGCAATCAGCCCCAGCATTTT
many	TRBV4-1	TRBJ1-2	.	CASSPFAGSDYGYTF	TGCGCCAGCAGCCCCTTCGCCGGATCGGACTATGGCTACACCTTC
many	TRBV18	TRBJ2-2	.	CASSPPVTGELFF	TGTGCCAGCTCACCACCGGTCACCGGGGAGCTGTTTTTT
few	TRBV6-1	TRBJ1-4	.	CASSELQGREKLFF	TGTGCCAGCAGTGAGTTACAGGGACGGGAAAAACTGTTTTTT
few	TRBV28	TRBJ2-7	TRBD2	CASSITGTRASHEQYF	TGTGCCAGCAGTATCACCGGGACTAGGGCCTCCCACGAGCAGTACTTC
.	TRBV20-1	TRBJ2-5	TRBD2	CSAGQTSGVQETQYF	TGCAGTGCTGGCCAGACTAGCGGGGTCCAAGAGACCCAGTACTTC
many	TRBV5-4	TRBJ2-2	.	CASSDLAGLAGELFF	TGTGCCAGCTCCGACCTAGCAGGGTTGGCCGGGGAGCTGTTTTTT
few	TRBV10-3	TRBJ2-7	.	CAISDPWQLAHEQYF	TGTGCCATCAGTGATCCTTGGCAGCTCGCCCACGAGCAGTACTTC
many	TRBV5-1	TRBJ2-3	.	CASSLDLDTQYF	TGCGCCAGCAGCTTGGATCTAGATACGCAGTATTTT
few	TRBV29-1	TRBJ1-1	.	CSVHRDRGTEAFF	TGCAGCGTTCATAGGGATAGGGGGACTGAAGCTTTCTTT
many	TRBV14	TRBJ2-7	.	CASSQDPGPYEQYF	TGTGCCAGCAGCCAAGATCCCGGTCCCTACGAGCAGTACTTC
.	TRBV7-2	TRBJ1-6	.	CASTQGREGSPLHF	TGTGCCAGCACCCAGGGGAGGGAAGGCTCACCCCTCCACTTT
.	TRBV12-3/TRBV12-4	TRBJ2-2	.	CASNRGGLGELFF	TGTGCCAGCAACAGGGGGGGACTCGGGGAGCTGTTTTTT
many	TRBV12-3/TRBV12-4	TRBJ1-4	.	CASSRGTAGNEKLFF	TGTGCCAGCAGTCGGGGGACGGCGGGTAATGAAAAACTGTTTTTT
many	TRBV6-1	TRBJ1-4	.	CASSATHGGYEKLFF	TGTGCCAGCAGTGCGACTCATGGGGGCTATGAAAAACTGTTTTTT
many	TRBV19	TRBJ2-7	TRBD1	CASSTGTGPYEQYF	TGTGCCAGTAGTACCGGGACAGGCCCCTACGAGCAGTACTTC
few	TRBV4-1	TRBJ1-1	.	CASSQDLTARGTEAFF	TGCGCCAGCAGCCAGGACCTGACGGCCCGGGGCACTGAAGCTTTCTTT
.	TRBV2	TRBJ1-5	.	CASRQSVGNQPQHF	TGTGCCAGTCGACAGAGTGTAGGCAATCAGCCCCAGCATTTT
.	TRBV20-1	TRBJ2-3	.	CSAGPTDTQYF	TGCAGTGCTGGCCCCACAGATACGCAGTATTTT
few	TRBV9	TRBJ1-6	TRBD1	CASSARGRNSPLHF	TGTGCCAGCAGCGCCAGGGGGCGCAATTCACCCCTCCACTTT
few	TRBV7-2	TRBJ2-5	TRBD1	CASSGAQGGRETQYF	TGTGCCAGCAGCGGAGCTCAAGGGGGCCGAGAGACCCAGTACTTC
few	TRBV2	TRBJ1-4	.	CASSGPTATNEKLFF	TGTGCCAGCAGTGGACCGACAGCAACTAATGAAAAACTGTTTTTT
few	TRBV7-9	TRBJ2-1	.	CASSPGGGGGHNEQFF	TGTGCCAGCAGCCCAGGTGGGGGGGGCGGACACAATGAGCAGTTCTTC
.	TRBV12-3/TRBV12-4	TRBJ1-1	.	CASKSGLNTEAFF	TGTGCCAGCAAATCCGGGTTGAACACTGAAGCTTTCTTT
.	TRBV28	TRBJ2-7	TRBD1	CASSLGQHSYEQYF	TGTGCCAGCAGTCTGGGACAGCACTCCTACGAGCAGTACTTC
few	TRBV6-2/TRBV6-3	TRBJ2-3	.	CASSYSNGGLTDTQYF	TGTGCCAGCAGTTACTCGAATGGGGGACTCACAGATACGCAGTATTTT
few	TRBV25-1	TRBJ1-2	.	CASSEQGRPSYGYTF	TGTGCCAGCAGTGAACAAGGTCGCCCCAGCTATGGCTACACCTTC
.	TRBV20-1	TRBJ1-6	TRBD1	CSAAPGTANSPLHF	TGCAGTGCTGCACCGGGGACAGCAAATTCACCCCTCCACTTT
many	TRBV6-2/TRBV6-3	TRBJ1-5	.	CASNKGVGPNQPQHF	TGTGCCAGCAATAAAGGGGTCGGACCCAATCAGCCCCAGCATTTT
.	TRBV24-1	TRBJ2-1	TRBD2	CATSESSGRNEQFF	TGTGCCACCAGTGAGTCTAGCGGGAGGAATGAGCAGTTCTTC
few	TRBV12-3/TRBV12-4	TRBJ2-1	TRBD2	CASSLQRGNNEQFF	TGTGCCAGCAGTTTACAGCGGGGGAACAATGAGCAGTTCTTC
many	TRBV10-3	TRBJ2-3	.	CAIGRDATQYF	TGTGCCATCGGCCGGGACGCAACGCAGTATTTT
many	TRBV7-2	TRBJ1-5	.	CASSFLTGRGQPQHF	TGTGCCAGCAGCTTCCTGACAGGTCGAGGCCAGCCCCAGCATTTT
many	TRBV3-1	TRBJ2-7	.	CASSRAASYEQYF	TGTGCCAGCAGCCGAGCCGCGTCCTACGAGCAGTACTTC
many	TRBV14	TRBJ1-6	TRBD1	CASSQLGQGDSPLHF	TGTGCCAGCAGCCAACTGGGACAGGGGGATTCACCCCTCCACTTT
many	TRBV20-1	TRBJ1-1	.	CSALDKGKAFF	.
many	TRBV6-2/TRBV6-3	TRBJ1-5	.	CAVSRSPSQPQHF	TGTGCCGTTTCTCGTAGTCCAAGTCAGCCCCAGCATTTT
.	TRBV20-1	TRBJ1-2	.	CSASPTGYYGYTF	TGCAGTGCTAGCCCCACCGGTTATTATGGCTACACCTTC
many	TRBV6-2/TRBV6-3	TRBJ2-1	TRBD2	CASSQGLAGYEQFF	TGTGCCAGCAGTCAGGGACTAGCGGGATATGAGCAGTTCTTC
.	TRBV6-5	TRBJ2-1	.	CASSYRSGPNEQFF	TGTGCCAGCAGTTACCGGAGCGGTCCCAATGAGCAGTTCTTC
few	TRBV7-6	TRBJ2-7	.	CASSLGGSSTYEQYF	TGTGCCAGCAGCTTAGGGGGCAGCTCAACCTACGAGCAGTACTTC
.	TRBV6-6	TRBJ2-7	.	CARSYRGSGSGRDMEQYF	TGTGCCCGCAGTTACCGCGGATCAGGGTCCGGGCGGGATATGGAGCAGTACTTC
.	TRBV30	TRBJ2-2	TRBD2	CAWSVRQGLAGTGELFF	TGTGCCTGGAGTGTACGTCAGGGGCTAGCGGGCACCGGGGAGCTGTTTTTT
many	TRBV5-1	TRBJ2-7	TRBD1	CASSPAKGQGRNEQYF	TGCGCCAGCAGCCCGGCGAAAGGACAGGGAAGGAACGAGCAGTACTTC
.	TRBV7-9	TRBJ2-7	TRBD2	CASSPPGLEEYEQYF	TGTGCCAGCAGCCCCCCGGGACTAGAGGAGTACGAGCAGTACTTC
.	TRBV12-3/TRBV12-4	TRBJ1-4	.	CASSLKIPGKLFF	TGTGCCAGCAGTTTAAAGATCCCTGGGAAACTGTTTTTT
many	TRBV6-5	TRBJ1-4	.	CASSQRSLAATNEKLFF	TGTGCCAGCAGTCAGAGGTCTTTGGCTGCAACTAATGAAAAACTGTTTTTT